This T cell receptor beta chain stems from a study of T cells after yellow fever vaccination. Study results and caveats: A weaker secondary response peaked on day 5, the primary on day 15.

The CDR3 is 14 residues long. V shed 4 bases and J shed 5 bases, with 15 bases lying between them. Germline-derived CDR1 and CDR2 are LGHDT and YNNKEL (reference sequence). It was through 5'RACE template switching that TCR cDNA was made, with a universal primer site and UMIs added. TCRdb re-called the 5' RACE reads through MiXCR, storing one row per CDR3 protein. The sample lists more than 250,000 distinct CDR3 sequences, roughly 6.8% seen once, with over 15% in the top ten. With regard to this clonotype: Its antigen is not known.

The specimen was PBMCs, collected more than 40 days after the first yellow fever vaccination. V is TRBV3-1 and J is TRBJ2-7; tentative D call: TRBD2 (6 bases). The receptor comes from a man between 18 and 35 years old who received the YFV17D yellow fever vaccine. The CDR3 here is CASSPLGGRHEQYF. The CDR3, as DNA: TGTGCCAGCAGCCCGCTCGGAGGGAGGCACGAGCAGTACTTC.